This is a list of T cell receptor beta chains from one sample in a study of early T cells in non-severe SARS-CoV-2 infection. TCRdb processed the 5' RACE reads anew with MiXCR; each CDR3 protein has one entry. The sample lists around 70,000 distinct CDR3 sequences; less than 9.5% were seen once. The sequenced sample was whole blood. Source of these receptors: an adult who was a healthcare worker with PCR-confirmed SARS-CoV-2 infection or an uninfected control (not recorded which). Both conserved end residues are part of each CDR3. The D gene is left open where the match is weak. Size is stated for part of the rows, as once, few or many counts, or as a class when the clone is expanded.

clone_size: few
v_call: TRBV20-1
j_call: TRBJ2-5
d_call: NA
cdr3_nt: TGCAGTGTAAAGACCCTGGAGGCGACCCAGTACTTC
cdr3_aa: CSVKTLEATQYF

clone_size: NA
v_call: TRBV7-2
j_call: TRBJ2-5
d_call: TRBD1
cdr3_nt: TGTGCCAGCAGCCCCATACCGGGACAGGGGGCCGAGACCCAGTACTTC
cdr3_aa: CASSPIPGQGAETQYF

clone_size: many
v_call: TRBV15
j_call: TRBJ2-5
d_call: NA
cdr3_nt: TGTGCCACCAGCACCCTAGGAGGAGAGACCCAGTACTTC
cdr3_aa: CATSTLGGETQYF

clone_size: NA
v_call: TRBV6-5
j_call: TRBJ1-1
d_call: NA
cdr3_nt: TGTGCCACCTACCGTGGGGGCGGGAGGGGATACACTGAAGCTTTCTTT
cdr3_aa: CATYRGGGRGYTEAFF

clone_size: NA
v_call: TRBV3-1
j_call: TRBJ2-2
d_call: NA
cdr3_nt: TGTGCCAGCAGCCAAGATTACGAGAACACCGGGGAGCTGTTTTTT
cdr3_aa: CASSQDYENTGELFF

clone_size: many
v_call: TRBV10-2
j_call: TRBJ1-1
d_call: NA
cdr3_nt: TGCGCCAGCAGTGAATCCACAGGGAGTGAAGCTTTCTTT
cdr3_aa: CASSESTGSEAFF

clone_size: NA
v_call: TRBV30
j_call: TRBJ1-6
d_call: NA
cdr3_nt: TGTGCCTGGAGTGAGGGCGGGTTAAATTCACCCCTCCACTTT
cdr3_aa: CAWSEGGLNSPLHF

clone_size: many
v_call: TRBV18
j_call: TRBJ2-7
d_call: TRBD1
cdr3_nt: TGTGCCAGCTCACCAACGACAGGGACCGCTAAAGAGCAGTACTTC
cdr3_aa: CASSPTTGTAKEQYF

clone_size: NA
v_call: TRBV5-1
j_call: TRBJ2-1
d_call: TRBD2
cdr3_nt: TGCGCCAGCAGCACAGGGACTAGCGGGAGCTCCTACAATGAGCAGTTCTTC
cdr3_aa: CASSTGTSGSSYNEQFF

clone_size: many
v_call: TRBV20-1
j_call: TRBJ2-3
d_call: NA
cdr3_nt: TGCAGTGCCCCTCGACTGAGCACAGATACGCAGTATTTT
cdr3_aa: CSAPRLSTDTQYF

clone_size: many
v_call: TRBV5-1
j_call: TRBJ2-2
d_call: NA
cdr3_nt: TGCGCCAGCAGCTCGGGTTTGTCAGGGGACACCGGGGAGCTGTTTTTT
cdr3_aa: CASSSGLSGDTGELFF

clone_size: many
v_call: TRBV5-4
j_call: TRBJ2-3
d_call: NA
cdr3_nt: TGTGCCAGCAGCTTAATTTCTAGCCGACCGAATACGCAGTATTTT
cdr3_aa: CASSLISSRPNTQYF

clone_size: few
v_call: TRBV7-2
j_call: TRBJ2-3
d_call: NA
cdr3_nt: TGTGCCAGCAGCGGACACGAAACAGGACTTGGAGATACGCAGTATTTT
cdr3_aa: CASSGHETGLGDTQYF

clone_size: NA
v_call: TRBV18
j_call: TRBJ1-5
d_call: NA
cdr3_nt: TGTGCCAGCTCACCCCCCAATAGTAATCAGCCCCAGCATTTT
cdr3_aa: CASSPPNSNQPQHF

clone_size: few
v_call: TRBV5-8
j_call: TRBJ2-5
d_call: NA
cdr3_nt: TGTGCCAGCAGCTCCACTTCCTTCAAAGGCTCAGACGAGACCCAGTACTTC
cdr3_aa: CASSSTSFKGSDETQYF

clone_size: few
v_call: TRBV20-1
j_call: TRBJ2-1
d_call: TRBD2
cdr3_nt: TGCAGTGCTCCTAAAAGCGGGAGCCCCTACAATGAGCAGTTCTTC
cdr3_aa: CSAPKSGSPYNEQFF

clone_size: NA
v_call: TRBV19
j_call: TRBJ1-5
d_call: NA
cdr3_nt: TGTGCCAGTAGTATTTGGGATCAGCCCCAGCATTTT
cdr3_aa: CASSIWDQPQHF

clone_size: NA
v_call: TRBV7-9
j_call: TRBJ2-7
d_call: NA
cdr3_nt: TGTGCCAGCAGCTTAGTTCCGATTGCCTACGAGCAGTACTTC
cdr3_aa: CASSLVPIAYEQYF

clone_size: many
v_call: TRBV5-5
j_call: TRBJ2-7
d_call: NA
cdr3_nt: TGTGCCAGCAGCCTGACAGTTCCCTCCTACGAGCAGTACTTC
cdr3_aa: CASSLTVPSYEQYF

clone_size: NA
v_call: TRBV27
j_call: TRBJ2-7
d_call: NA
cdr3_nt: TGTGCCAGCGGGGGCGGTTTTACCTACGAGCAGTACTTC
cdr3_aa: CASGGGFTYEQYF

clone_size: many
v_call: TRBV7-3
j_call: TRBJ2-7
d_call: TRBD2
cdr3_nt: TGTGCCAGCAGCTTAATGGGGGGGACCTACGAGCAGTACTTC
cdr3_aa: CASSLMGGTYEQYF

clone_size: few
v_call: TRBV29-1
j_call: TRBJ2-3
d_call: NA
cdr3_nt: TGCAGCGGGGACAACGGGGGCACAGATACGCAGTATTTT
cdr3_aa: CSGDNGGTDTQYF

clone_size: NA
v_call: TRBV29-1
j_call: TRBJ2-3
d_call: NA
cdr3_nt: TGCAGCGTTGTCTGGTCTACAGATACGCAGTATTTT
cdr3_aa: CSVVWSTDTQYF

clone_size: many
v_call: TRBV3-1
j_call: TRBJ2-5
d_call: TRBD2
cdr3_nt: TGTGCCAGCAGCCCTAGCGGGAGTTGGGAGACCCAGTACTTC
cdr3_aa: CASSPSGSWETQYF

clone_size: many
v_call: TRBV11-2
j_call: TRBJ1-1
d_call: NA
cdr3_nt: TGTGCCAGCAGCTTAGCCGGAATTGGCACTGAAGCTTTCTTT
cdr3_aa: CASSLAGIGTEAFF

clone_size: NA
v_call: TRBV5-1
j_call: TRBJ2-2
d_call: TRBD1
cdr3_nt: TGCGCCAGCAGCCGGACAGGAACGAACACCGGGGAGCTGTTTTTT
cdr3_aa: CASSRTGTNTGELFF

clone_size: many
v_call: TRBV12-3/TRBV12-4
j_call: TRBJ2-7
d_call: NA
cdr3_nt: TGTGCCAGCAGTTTCGGGCTAGGCAGGCGCTACGAGCAGTACTTC
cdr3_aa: CASSFGLGRRYEQYF

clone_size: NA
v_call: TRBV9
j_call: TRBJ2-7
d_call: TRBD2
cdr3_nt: TGTGCCAGCAGTCGACGGGAGGGCGCCTACGAGCAGTACTTC
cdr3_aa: CASSRREGAYEQYF

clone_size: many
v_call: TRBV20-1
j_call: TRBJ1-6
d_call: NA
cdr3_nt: TGCAGTGCTTTCGAGGGGGGACATAATTCACCCCTCCACTTT
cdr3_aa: CSAFEGGHNSPLHF

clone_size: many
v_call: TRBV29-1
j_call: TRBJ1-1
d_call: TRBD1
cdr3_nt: TGCAGCGGGGGACAGGGGACGAGTGAAGCTTTCTTT
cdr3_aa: CSGGQGTSEAFF

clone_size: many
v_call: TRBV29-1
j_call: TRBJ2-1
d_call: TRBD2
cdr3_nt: TGCAGCGCCGTGCCAGCGGGAGGGTACAATGAGCAGTTCTTC
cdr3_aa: CSAVPAGGYNEQFF

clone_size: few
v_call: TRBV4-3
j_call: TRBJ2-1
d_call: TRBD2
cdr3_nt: TGCGCCAGCAGCCAAGACCCCGGGACTAGCACTTACAATGAGCAGTTCTTC
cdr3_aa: CASSQDPGTSTYNEQFF

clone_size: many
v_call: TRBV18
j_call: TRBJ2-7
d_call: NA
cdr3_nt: TGTGCCAGCTCCCTGGGCGATCTGGGGGAGCAGTACTTC
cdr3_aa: CASSLGDLGEQYF

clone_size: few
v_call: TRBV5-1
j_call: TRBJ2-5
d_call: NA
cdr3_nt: TGCGCCAGCAGCTTAGATCCCTCCGGAGAGACCCAGTACTTC
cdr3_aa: CASSLDPSGETQYF

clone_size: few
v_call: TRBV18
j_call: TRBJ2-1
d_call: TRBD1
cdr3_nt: TGTGCCAGCTCACTCGGCCGGGACAGGGGGCGGAATGAGCAGTTCTTC
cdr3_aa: CASSLGRDRGRNEQFF

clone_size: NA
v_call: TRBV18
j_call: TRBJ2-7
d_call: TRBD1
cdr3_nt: TGTGCCAGCTCAATCCGGGACAGGGGGCAAAGGGAGCAGTACTTC
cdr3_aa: CASSIRDRGQREQYF

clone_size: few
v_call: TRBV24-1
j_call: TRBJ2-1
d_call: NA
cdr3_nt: TGTGCCACCAGTGACAAATCGAGCTCCAATGAGCAGTTCTTC
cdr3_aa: CATSDKSSSNEQFF

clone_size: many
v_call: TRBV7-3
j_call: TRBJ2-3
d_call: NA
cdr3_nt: TGTGCCAGCAGCTTTGATCCGGGGAACACAGATACGCAGTATTTT
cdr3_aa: CASSFDPGNTDTQYF

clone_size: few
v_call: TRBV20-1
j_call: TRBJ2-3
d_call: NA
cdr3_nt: TGCAGTGTTAGCGAGGAGGATACGCAGTATTTT
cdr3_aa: CSVSEEDTQYF

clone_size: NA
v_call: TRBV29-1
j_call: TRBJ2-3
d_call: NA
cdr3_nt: TGCAGCGTTGCGTTTACCGGGAGCACAGATACGCAGTATTTT
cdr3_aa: CSVAFTGSTDTQYF

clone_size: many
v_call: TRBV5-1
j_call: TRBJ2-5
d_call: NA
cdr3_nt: TGCGCCAGCAGCTTGGATAGAGGGTCGGAGACCCAGTACTTC
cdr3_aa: CASSLDRGSETQYF

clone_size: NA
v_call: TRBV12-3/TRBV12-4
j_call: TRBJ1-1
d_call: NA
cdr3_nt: TGTGCCAGCAGTTTTCATACTGAAGCTTTCTTT
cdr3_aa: CASSFHTEAFF

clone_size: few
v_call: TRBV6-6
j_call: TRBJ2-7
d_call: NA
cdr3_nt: TGTGCCAGCAGTTCCCAGGAGAGGGGGAGCGAGCAGTACTTC
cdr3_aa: CASSSQERGSEQYF

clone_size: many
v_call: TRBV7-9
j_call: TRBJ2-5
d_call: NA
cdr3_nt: TGTGCCAGCAGCACCGGGACGGGCGTCTGGGAGACCCAGTACTTC
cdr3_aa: CASSTGTGVWETQYF

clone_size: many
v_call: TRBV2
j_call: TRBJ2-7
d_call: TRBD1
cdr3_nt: TGTGCCAGCAAGTGGGACAGGGAAACGGTACACGAGCAGTACTTC
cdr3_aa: CASKWDRETVHEQYF

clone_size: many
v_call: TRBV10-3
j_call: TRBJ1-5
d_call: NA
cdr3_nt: TGTGCCACAGGGGCCCGGGATAGCAATCAGCCCCAGCATTTT
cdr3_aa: CATGARDSNQPQHF

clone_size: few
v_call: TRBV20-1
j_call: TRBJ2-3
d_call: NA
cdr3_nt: TGCAGTGCTAGTAGGGGCGGCACAGATACGCAGTATTTT
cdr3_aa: CSASRGGTDTQYF

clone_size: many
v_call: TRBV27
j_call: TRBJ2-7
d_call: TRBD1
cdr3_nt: TGTGCCAGCAGTGACAGGGACGAGCAGTACTTC
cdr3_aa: CASSDRDEQYF

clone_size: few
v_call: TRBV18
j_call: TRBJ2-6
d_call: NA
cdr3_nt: TGTGCCAGCTCACCTATAGACACTTACTCTGGGGCCAACGTCCTGACTTTC
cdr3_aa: CASSPIDTYSGANVLTF

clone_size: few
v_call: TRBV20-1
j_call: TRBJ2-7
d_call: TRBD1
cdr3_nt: TGCAGTGCTGCGGGACAGGGGGCTAAGCAGTACTTC
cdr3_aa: CSAAGQGAKQYF

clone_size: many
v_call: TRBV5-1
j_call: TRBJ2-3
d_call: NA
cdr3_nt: TGCGCCAGCAGCTTCAGGGGTGGCGGTGGAGATACGCAGTATTTT
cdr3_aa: CASSFRGGGGDTQYF

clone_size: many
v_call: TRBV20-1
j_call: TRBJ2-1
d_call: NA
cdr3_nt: TGCAGTGCTAGGGGGGGCCGGGCCCCAGGCAATGAGCAGTTCTTC
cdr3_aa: CSARGGRAPGNEQFF

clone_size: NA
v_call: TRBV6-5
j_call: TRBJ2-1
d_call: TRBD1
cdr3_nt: TGTGCCACCGGACAGGTTATACTGATCTTC
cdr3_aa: CATGQVILIF